This T cell receptor beta chain was documented in a study of patients and donors after allogeneic stem cell transplantation. The CDR3 is 19 amino acids. TCRdb reanalysed the RT-PCR reads using MiXCR and keeps one entry per CDR3 protein. Of more than 850,000 distinct CDR3 sequences in the sample, roughly 17% were seen once. The TCR comes from a human donor who was either an allogeneic HSCT recipient or a stem cell or donor lymphocyte infusion donor (not recorded which). It is not recorded whose cells these are; they may come from a transplant donor. The rearrangement uses TRBV21-1 and TRBJ2-7; TRBD2 reflects the table's D call only, with no check against the DNA. TRBV21-1 is a pseudogene locus. The sample taken for sequencing was blood, either unsorted or a sorted T cell fraction (not recorded which). The CDR3 DNA reads as TGTGCCAGCAGCAGCGGACAGTACATACTAGCGGGGCGTTCCTACGAGCAGTACTTC. Its protein product is CASSSGQYILAGRSYEQYF.